This TCR beta chain derives from a study of cytomegalovirus exposure and HLA in healthy donors. A remark on this clone: Its antigen remains unknown. At the DNA level, this CDR3 is encoded by other sequences in the same sample as well.

J lost 1 base, V lost 3 bases, and 3 bases had no gene match. This CDR3 region has 14 residues. CDR1 MDHEN and CDR2 SYDVKM come from the germline V gene. PCR amplification relied on 60 Vbeta primers (plus 13 Jbeta primers). In the original workflow: In a later analysis, of some 80 million unique beta chains, around 11 million appeared in at least two donors. Libraries were prepared by immunoSEQ multiplex PCR; TCRdb keeps only in-frame clonotypes and omits some of them. Clone size and the V and J calls come from that table; the DNA yielded D and trimming. The table gives approximately 34,000 clones; the top ten clones make up 1.5% to 2% of it. Findings of the study overall: The study put 150 or so TCR beta chains on its list as cytomegalovirus-associated. The majority of TCR sequences were rare, yet some public TCRs appeared in many donors.

Healthy bone marrow donors supplied every sample. The sample was PBMCs. This sequence joins TRBV28 and TRBJ2-7; 7 nucleotides match TRBD1. This clonotype was obtained from a woman in her thirties or forties in good health and CMV-seropositive. The CDR3 DNA reads as TGTGCCAGCAGTTTGCCAGGGGGTTCCTACGAGCAGTACTTC. Protein: CASSLPGGSYEQYF. Using reference TRBV28 and TRBJ2-7 for the parts outside the CDR3, the full variable domain is DVKVTQSSRYLVKRTGEKVFLECVQDMDHENMFWYRQDPGLGLRLIYFSYDVKMKEKGDIPEGYSVSREKKERFSLILESASTNQTSMYLCASSLPGGSYEQYFGPGTRLTVT.